Here is one T cell receptor (beta chain) with its context. Its antigen is not known. Clones were read by immunoSEQ multiplex PCR, and TCRdb kept only the in-frame ones, dropping some. The profile shows about 58,000 clones, about 80% of them singletons. This entry comes from a study of vaccination effects on CD4 cells after COVID-19. Study overall: Under the ViraFEST assay, PBMC were stimulated with viral peptide pools so that antigen-specific CD4+ T cells expanded. Sequencing was performed afterwards. The cohort was immunized with two doses of either the BNT162b2 or mRNA-1273 vaccine.

The authors isolated CD4+ T cells after 10 days of culture. Half-medium replacement with IL-2 medium occurred on days 3 and 7. Specimen: CD4+ T cells from PBMCs cultured without peptide, collected before COVID-19 vaccination. The sequence derives from a human donor who received a COVID-19 vaccine.

CDR3: CASSIARFHNEQFF. CDR3 bases: TGTGCCAGTAGTATAGCCAGGTTTCACAATGAGCAGTTCTTC. The chain has TRBV19 and TRBJ2-1; D not resolved. Trimming took 1 base from V and 5 from J, leaving 9 bases between them. The CDR3 is 14 amino acids. The V gene's germline CDR1 is LNHDA and CDR2 SQIVND (reference sequence).